This TCR beta chain stems from a study of cytomegalovirus exposure and HLA in healthy donors. PCR was performed using 60 Vbeta and 13 Jbeta primers. Repertoires were generated with immunoSEQ multiplex PCR, while TCRdb's copy carries only in-frame clones and drops some. There are about 140,000 clones in the sample, with approximately 2% held by the top ten. Trimming took off 7 bases at V and 1 base at J, with 19 bases between the two ends. Germline assignment: CDR1 SGHTA and CDR2 FQGNSA. CDR3 length equals 16 residues. Notes on this clone: Its matching antigen is unknown.

Study-wide points: Reportedly, HLA-A and HLA-B alleles of most subjects were accurately predicted from TCR beta. CMV serostatus was the sole immune exposure data available. According to the study, 160 or so TCR beta chains were cytomegalovirus-associated.

The sequencing sample was made of PBMCs. The rearrangement joins TRBV7-2 to TRBJ1-2; D may be TRBD1 (5 bases). The TCR was taken from a woman aged 18 to 35 in good health and CMV-seronegative. The CDR3 loop reads CASTHRGGRYNYGYTF. The CDR3 DNA follows: TGTGCCAGCACACATCGGGGGGGGAGATATAACTATGGCTACACCTTC. Filled out from reference TRBV7-2 and TRBJ1-2, the complete variable domain reads GAGVSQSPSNKVTEKGKDVELRCDPISGHTALYWYRQSLGQGLEFLIYFQGNSAPDKSGLPSDRFSAERTGGSVSTLTIQRTQQEDSAVYLCASTHRGGRYNYGYTFGSGTRLTVV.